The 24 T cell receptor beta chains listed next were all sequenced from one sample in a study of Tregs in tolerant kidney transplant recipients. Generated by immunoSEQ multiplex PCR, the TCRdb table keeps only in-frame clones and is missing some. This sample contains approximately 31,000 clones. This sample comprised CD8+ T cells from blood, obtained before the transplant. The receptors come from a human donor who received a combined kidney and bone marrow transplant.

As to this clone: The read gets to within 3 residues of the CDR3 end, and the germline J gene fills in the rest. The chain recombines TRBV10-3 with TRBJ2-7; possibly TRBD1 for D (5 bases). The germline CDR1 and CDR2 sequences are ENHRY and SYGVKD. Trimming took off 4 bases at V and 3 bases at J, with 10 bases between the two ends. The CDR3 is 13 residues long. The CDR3 DNA, read in part, is TGTGCCATCAGTGGGGCAGGGCTCTACGAG. The encoded protein is CAISGAGLYE. The entire CDR3 protein reads CAISGAGLYEQYF.

Points on this clone: The read falls 3 residues short of the CDR3 end, and the missing part is taken from the germline J gene. The chain uses TRBV6-1 and TRBJ2-4; D is perhaps TRBD2 (6 bases). V was shortened by 2 bases and J by 3 bases, with 8 bases between the two germline ends. Germline CDR1 is MNHNS and CDR2 is SASEGT. There are 14 residues in the CDR3. CDR3 sequence reads: CASSEWGVKNIQYF. The part of the CDR3 DNA that was read is TGTGCCAGCAGTGAATGGGGGGTCAAAAACATT.

Of note for this clone: Coverage ceases 3 residues before the CDR3 finishes, and the germline J gene fills in the end. The J gene is TRBJ1-1, the V gene TRBV2; D gene unclear. The germline CDR1 and CDR2 sequences are SNHLY and FYNNEI. Trimming stripped 1 base from V and 0 bases from J, with 9 bases between. The CDR3 is made up of 15 amino acids. The sequenced CDR3 bases are TGTGCCAGCAGTGAAGGGTACACAATGAACACTGAA. Translation: CASSEGYTMNTE. The full CDR3 sequence reads CASSEGYTMNTEAFF.

Comment on this clone: The read terminates 3 residues ahead of where the CDR3 ends, so the germline J gene completes it. J is TRBJ2-5 and V is TRBV23-1; D possibly corresponds to TRBD1 (6 bases). TRBV23-1 is labeled an ORF, and its function is uncertain. The ends were cut back, 8 bases at V and 0 bases at J, with 13 bases in the middle. The CDR3 sequence is 14 residues long. The CDR3 bases that were read are TGCGCCAGCGTAGGGGGTCCCCACCAAGAGACC. Amino acid sequence: CASVGGPHQET. The CDR3, in full, reads CASVGGPHQETQYF.

Details on this clone: The read halts 3 residues ahead of the CDR3 end, with the missing end drawn from the germline J gene. The chain is built from TRBV29-1 and TRBJ2-6, with D perhaps matching TRBD1 (7 bases). Trimming took 2 bases from V and 1 from J, leaving 15 bases between them. The CDR3 has 17 amino acids. Germline V gene lookup returns CDR1 SQVTM and CDR2 ANQGSEA. CDR3 region: CSVERAPGGSGANVLTF. The covered CDR3 bases are TGCAGCGTTGAAAGGGCGCCAGGGGGGTCTGGGGCCAACGTC.

For this clone: From the germline J gene comes the end of the CDR3, since the read stops 3 residues before it. The rearrangement uses TRBV6-4 and TRBJ1-5; 9 bases match TRBD1. The CDR3 contains 16 residues. With 1 base clipped from V and 3 bases from J, the junction kept 4 bases outside the gene matches. Germline V lookup: CDR1 MRHNA, CDR2 SNTAGT. CDR3 DNA, as far as it was read: TGTGCCAGCAGTGACTGGGACAGGGACCTCAATCAGCCC. As protein: CASSDWDRDLNQP. The whole CDR3 sequence reads CASSDWDRDLNQPQHF.

Regarding this clone: The read falls 3 residues short of the CDR3 end, and the missing part is taken from the germline J gene. This chain connects TRBV6-2 or TRBV6-3 to TRBJ2-7; 7 bases fit TRBD1. This CDR3 spans 15 amino acids. Trimming removed 2 bases from V and 4 bases from J; junction bases left unmatched: 8. Germline V gene data show CDR1 as MNHEY and CDR2 as SVGEGT. The sequenced part of the CDR3 DNA is TGTGCCAGCAGTTACCGAGGGGGCTCATCTTACGAG. It encodes CASSYRGGSSYE. The full CDR3 sequence reads CASSYRGGSSYEQYF.

Points on this clone: The read stops 3 residues short of the end of the CDR3; the missing end is completed from the germline J gene. The V call is TRBV6-2 or TRBV6-3, the J call TRBJ1-5, with unresolved D. The V gene's germline CDR1 is MNHEY and CDR2 SVGEGT. V lost 6 bases and J lost 0, with 6 bases in between. The CDR3 runs to 13 residues. CDR3 sequence: CASSPHSNQPQHF. The covered CDR3 bases are TGTGCCAGCAGCCCACATAGCAATCAGCCC.

As regards this clone: The sequenced fragment ends 3 residues before the CDR3 boundary, so the rest is inferred from the germline J gene. The J gene is TRBJ2-1, the V gene TRBV7-6; 10 bases are shared with TRBD2. The germline V gene has CDR1 SGHVS and CDR2 FNYEAQ. Trimming removed 0 bases from V and 7 bases from J; junction bases left unmatched: 3. The CDR3 totals 15 residues. The CDR3 protein is CASSLASGGVNEQFF. Partial CDR3 DNA: TGTGCCAGCAGCTTAGCGAGCGGGGGGGTAAATGAG.

Turning to this clone: The missing CDR3 end, 3 residues past where the read stops, is filled in from the germline J gene. This chain uses TRBV7-8 with TRBJ1-1, with D perhaps matching TRBD1 (5 bases). V lost 2 bases to trimming and J lost 5 bases, with 12 bases between them. The CDR3 is 14 residues long. In germline, CDR1 is SGHVS, CDR2 FQNEAQ. The sequenced part of the CDR3 DNA is TGTGCCAGCAGCTTAACTTTGGGGCGGACTGAA. It encodes CASSLTLGRTE. The entire CDR3 protein is CASSLTLGRTEAFF.

On this clone itself: The sequenced fragment ends 3 residues before the CDR3 boundary, so the rest is inferred from the germline J gene. The chain joins TRBV19 to TRBJ1-2; weak D call: TRBD1 (6 bases). The germline CDR1 and CDR2 sequences are LNHDA and SQIVND (reference sequence). V shed 6 bases and J shed 2 bases, with 13 bases lying between them. This CDR3 contains 14 residues. CDR3 residues: CASSAGQGNYGYTF. The DNA read from the CDR3 is TGTGCCAGTAGCGCAGGGCAGGGGAACTATGGC.

Of note for this clone: The sequenced fragment ends 3 residues before the CDR3 boundary, so the rest is inferred from the germline J gene. The rearrangement uses TRBV6-1 and TRBJ2-7; no reliable D call. V was trimmed by 2 bases and J by 3 bases, leaving 8 bases between them. The CDR3 consists of 13 residues. Germline loops: CDR1 MNHNS, CDR2 SASEGT. The CDR3 here is CASSEPYYYEQYF. The part of the CDR3 DNA that was read is TGTGCCAGCAGTGAACCCTACTACTACGAG.

Remarks on this clone: The observed sequence ends 3 residues before the CDR3 terminus, with the missing tail filled in from the germline J gene. The rearrangement joins TRBV7-9 to TRBJ1-1; 8 bases agree with TRBD1. Germline loops: CDR1 SEHNR, CDR2 FQNEAQ (reference sequence). The CDR3 spans 14 residues. The CDR3 DNA, read in part, is TGTGCCAGCAGCTTCCGGGACAGGAGCAATGCA. Encoded protein: CASSFRDRSNA. The complete CDR3 reads CASSFRDRSNAAFF.

On this clone: With the read ending 3 residues before the CDR3 end, the germline J gene is used to fill in that end. The chain combines TRBV2 with TRBJ1-1, with D possibly being TRBD1 (6 bases). Germline V gene sequence: CDR1 SNHLY, CDR2 FYNNEI. The length of the CDR3 is 12 residues. Between the trimmed V and J ends, which lost 8 bases and 1 base, there was a span of 8 bases. The CDR3: CASGTQNTEAFF. CDR3 DNA, as far as it was read: TGTGCCAGCGGGACACAGAACACTGAA.

With respect to this clone: The read ends 3 residues early relative to the CDR3; the germline J gene fills the gap. The chain joins TRBV19 to TRBJ2-7; tentatively, D is TRBD1 (6 bases). This CDR3 has 15 residues. V gave up 5 bases and J gave up 3 bases, with 17 bases separating them. The germline V gene encodes CDR1 LNHDA and CDR2 SQIVND (reference sequence). The DNA read from the CDR3 is TGTGCCAGTAGTTTCCAGATACAGGGATACTACGAG. It translates to CASSFQIQGYYE. The entire CDR3 reads CASSFQIQGYYEQYF. Based on the CDR3 plus reference TRBV19 and TRBJ2-7, the full variable domain is DGGITQSPKYLFRKEGQNVTLSCEQNLNHDAMYWYRQDPGQGLRLIYYSQIVNDFQKGDIAEGYSVSREKKESFPLTVTSAQKNPTAFYLCASSFQIQGYYEQYFGPGTRLTVT.

About this clone: The read finishes 3 residues shy of the CDR3 end, and the germline J gene is used to complete it. The chain recombines TRBV5-5 with TRBJ2-4; 8 nucleotides line up with TRBD2. The CDR3 is 15 amino acids. Germline CDR1 is SGHKS and CDR2 is YYEKEE (reference sequence). The DNA read from the CDR3 is TGTGCCAGCAGCTTAAAGGCAGCGGGGGACCTCAGT. Translating it yields CASSLKAAGDLS. The CDR3 in full is CASSLKAAGDLSQYF. Looking up the rest from reference TRBV5-5 and TRBJ2-4 gives the full variable domain: DAGVTQSPTHLIKTRGQQVTLRCSPISGHKSVSWYQQVLGQGPQFIFQYYEKEERGRGNFPDRFSARQFPNYSSELNVNALLLGDSALYLCASSLKAAGDLSQYFGAGTRLSVL.

Of note for this clone: With the read ending 3 residues before the CDR3 end, the germline J gene is used to fill in that end. The chain employs TRBV7-8 and TRBJ2-7; maybe TRBD2 (6 bases). This CDR3 is 14 amino acids long. The germline gives CDR1 SGHVS, CDR2 FQNEAQ. V was cut by 3 bases and J by 5 bases, with 14 bases left in between. The covered CDR3 bases are TGTGCCAGCAGCTTGGGGGACTCTCGTAACGAG. Translated, it gives CASSLGDSRNE. From start to end, the CDR3 is CASSLGDSRNEQYF.

About this clone itself: The observed sequence ends 3 residues before the CDR3 terminus, with the missing tail filled in from the germline J gene. V is TRBV2 and J is TRBJ2-3; a possible D gene is TRBD2 (6 bases). The V end was cut by 3 bases, the J end by 0 bases, with 10 bases between. Per the germline V gene, CDR1 is SNHLY and CDR2 is FYNNEI. The CDR3 has 15 residues. CDR3 region: CASSDWRGSTDTQYF. CDR3 DNA, as far as it was read: TGTGCCAGCAGTGATTGGCGGGGTAGCACAGATACG.

Comment on this clone: The CDR3 end lies 3 residues beyond the end of the read and is filled in from the germline J gene. The rearrangement joins TRBV19 to TRBJ2-1; possibly TRBD1 for D (5 bases). This CDR3 spans 13 amino acids. Trimming took 1 base from V and 6 from J, leaving 7 bases between them. CDR1 is LNHDA and CDR2 is SQIVND in the germline V gene (reference sequence). CDR3 DNA, as far as it was read: TGTGCCAGTAGTATAGGTGGGGCCAATGAG. Translated, it gives CASSIGGANE. The CDR3 as a whole reads CASSIGGANEQFF.

In regard to this clone: The CDR3 goes on 3 residues after the read ends, and that part is filled in from the germline J gene. This chain connects TRBV2 to TRBJ2-7; 7 bases match TRBD1. Germline loops: CDR1 SNHLY, CDR2 FYNNEI. CDR3 length: 15 amino acids. The junction had 10 bases not matched to a gene; V was cut back by 6 bases and J by 2 bases. The covered CDR3 bases are TGTGCCAGCAGCCCATCCCCGGACAGGACCTACGAG. Amino acids: CASSPSPDRTYE. The CDR3 in its entirety is CASSPSPDRTYEQYF.

As concerns this clone: The read finishes 3 residues shy of the CDR3 end, and the germline J gene is used to complete it. The chain combines TRBV29-1 with TRBJ1-1, with D unresolved. V was clipped by 3 bases and J by 4 bases, with 6 bases between them. CDR3 length: 11 residues. CDR1 is SQVTM and CDR2 is ANQGSEA in the germline V gene. The CDR3 sequence is CSVDPSTEAFF. CDR3 DNA, as far as it was read: TGCAGCGTTGATCCCAGCACTGAA.

With regard to this clone: The read terminates 3 residues ahead of where the CDR3 ends, so the germline J gene completes it. The chain uses TRBV19 and TRBJ2-3; 9 bases fit TRBD2. The J segment lost 2 bases and the V segment lost 0 bases, leaving 6 bases of the junction unmatched. CDR1 LNHDA and CDR2 SQIVND come from the germline V gene (reference sequence). The CDR3 has 17 amino acids. CDR3 DNA (partial): TGTGCCAGTAGTATAGACTTTCTAGCGGGACCCACAGATACG. Its translation is CASSIDFLAGPTDT. The full CDR3 reads CASSIDFLAGPTDTQYF.

Turning to this clone: The observed sequence ends 3 residues before the CDR3 terminus, with the missing tail filled in from the germline J gene. The chain joins TRBV20-1 to TRBJ1-5; 7 bases align to TRBD1. The ends lost 4 bases at V and 4 bases at J; junction bases unmatched: 4. The CDR3 consists of 13 residues. Per germline, CDR1 DFQATT and CDR2 SNEGSKA (reference sequence). The CDR3 sequence: CSATDRANQPQHF. Partial CDR3 DNA: TGCAGTGCTACCGACAGGGCGAATCAGCCC.

Worth noting for this clone: Read sequence stops 3 residues before the CDR3 end, and the germline J gene provides the missing end. V is TRBV11-3 and J is TRBJ2-2; 7 bases match TRBD1. CDR1 is SGHNT, CDR2 YENEEA, per germline. This CDR3 comprises 14 residues. With V trimmed by 4 bases and J by 1 base, 0 bases remained unmatched. Incomplete CDR3 DNA: TGTGCCAGCAGCTACAGGGGGAACACCGGGGAG. Translation gives CASSYRGNTGE. The full CDR3 reads CASSYRGNTGELFF.